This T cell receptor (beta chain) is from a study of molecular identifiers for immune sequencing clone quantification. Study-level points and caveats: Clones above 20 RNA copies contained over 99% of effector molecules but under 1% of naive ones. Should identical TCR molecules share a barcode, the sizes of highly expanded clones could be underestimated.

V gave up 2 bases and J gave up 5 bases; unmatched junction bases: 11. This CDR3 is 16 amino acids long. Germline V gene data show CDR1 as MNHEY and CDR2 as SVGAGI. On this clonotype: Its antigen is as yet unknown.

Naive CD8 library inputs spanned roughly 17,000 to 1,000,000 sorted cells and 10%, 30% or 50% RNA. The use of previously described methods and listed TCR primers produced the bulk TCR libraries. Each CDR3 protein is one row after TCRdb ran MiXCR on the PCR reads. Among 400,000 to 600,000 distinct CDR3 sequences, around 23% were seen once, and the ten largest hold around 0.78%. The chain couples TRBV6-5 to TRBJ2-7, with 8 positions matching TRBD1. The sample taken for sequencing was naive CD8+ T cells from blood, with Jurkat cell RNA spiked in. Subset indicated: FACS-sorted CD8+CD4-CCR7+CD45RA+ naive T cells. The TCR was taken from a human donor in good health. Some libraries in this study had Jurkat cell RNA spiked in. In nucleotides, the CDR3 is TGTGCCAGCAGTTACGCGCTGTCGTCCAGGGGGCACGAGCAGTACTTC. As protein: CASSYALSSRGHEQYF.